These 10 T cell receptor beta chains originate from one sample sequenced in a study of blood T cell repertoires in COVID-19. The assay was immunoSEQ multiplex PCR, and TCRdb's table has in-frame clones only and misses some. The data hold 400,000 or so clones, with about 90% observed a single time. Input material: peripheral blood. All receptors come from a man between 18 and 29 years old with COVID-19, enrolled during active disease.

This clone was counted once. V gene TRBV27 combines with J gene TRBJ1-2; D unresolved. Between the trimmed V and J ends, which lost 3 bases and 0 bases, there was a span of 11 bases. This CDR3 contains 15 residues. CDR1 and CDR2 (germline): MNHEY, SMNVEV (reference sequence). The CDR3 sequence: CASSLSGSANYGYTF. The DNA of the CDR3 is TGTGCCAGCAGTTTGTCGGGTTCAGCTAACTATGGCTACACCTTC.

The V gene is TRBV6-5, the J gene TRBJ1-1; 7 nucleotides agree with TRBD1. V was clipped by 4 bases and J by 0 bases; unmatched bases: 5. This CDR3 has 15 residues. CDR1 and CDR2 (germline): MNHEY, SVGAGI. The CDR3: CASSLRDRLNTEAFF. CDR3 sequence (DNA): TGTGCCAGCAGTTTACGGGACAGATTGAACACTGAAGCTTTCTTT.

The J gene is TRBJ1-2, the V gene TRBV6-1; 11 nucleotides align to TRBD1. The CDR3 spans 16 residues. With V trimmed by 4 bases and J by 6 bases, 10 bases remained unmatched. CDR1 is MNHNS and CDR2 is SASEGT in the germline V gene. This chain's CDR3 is CASSARTGGGLDGYTF. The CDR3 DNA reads TGTGCCAGCAGTGCAAGGACAGGGGGCGGGCTTGATGGCTACACCTTC.

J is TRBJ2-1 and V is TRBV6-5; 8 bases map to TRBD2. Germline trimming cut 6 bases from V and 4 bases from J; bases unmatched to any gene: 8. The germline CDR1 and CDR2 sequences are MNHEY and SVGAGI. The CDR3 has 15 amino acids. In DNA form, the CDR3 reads TGTGCCAGCAGACGAACTAGCGGAGAGTACAATGAGCAGTTCTTC. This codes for CASRRTSGEYNEQFF.

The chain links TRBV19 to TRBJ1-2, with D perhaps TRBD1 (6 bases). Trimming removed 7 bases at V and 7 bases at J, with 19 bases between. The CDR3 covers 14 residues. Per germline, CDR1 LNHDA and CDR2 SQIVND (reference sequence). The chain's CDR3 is CASTRDILLSGYTF. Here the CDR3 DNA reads TGTGCCAGTACTAGGGACATTCTTCTTTCTGGCTACACCTTC.

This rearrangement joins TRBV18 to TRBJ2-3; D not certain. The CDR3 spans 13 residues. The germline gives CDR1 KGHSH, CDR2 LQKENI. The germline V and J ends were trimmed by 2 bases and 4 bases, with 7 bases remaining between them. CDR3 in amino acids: CASSPAEADTQYF. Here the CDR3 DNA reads TGTGCCAGCTCACCAGCAGAGGCAGATACGCAGTATTTT. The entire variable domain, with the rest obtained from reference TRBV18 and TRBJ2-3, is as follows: NAGVMQNPRHLVRRRGQEARLRCSPMKGHSHVYWYRQLPEEGLKFMVYLQKENIIDESGMPKERFSAEFPKEGPSILRIQQVVRGDSAAYFCASSPAEADTQYFGPGTRLTVL.

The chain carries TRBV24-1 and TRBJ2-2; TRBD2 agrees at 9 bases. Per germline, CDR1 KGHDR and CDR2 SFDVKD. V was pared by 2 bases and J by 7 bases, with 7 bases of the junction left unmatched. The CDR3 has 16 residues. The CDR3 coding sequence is TGTGCCACCAGTGATTCGACTAGCGGACGCATCGGGGAGCTGTTTTTT. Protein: CATSDSTSGRIGELFF.

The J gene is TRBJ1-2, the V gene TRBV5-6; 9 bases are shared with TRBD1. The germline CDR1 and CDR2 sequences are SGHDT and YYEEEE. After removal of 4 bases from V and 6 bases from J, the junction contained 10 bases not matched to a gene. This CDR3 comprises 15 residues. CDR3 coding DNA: TGTGCCAGCAGCCTAGGACAGGGGCTTATGGATGGCTACACCTTC. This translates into CASSLGQGLMDGYTF.

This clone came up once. CDR3: CASSTRGGHNYYGYTF. CDR3 DNA sequence: TGCGCCAGCAGCACCCGCGGCGGACATAACTACTATGGCTACACCTTC. This chain connects TRBV5-1 to TRBJ1-2; the D gene is possibly TRBD1 (5 bases). The CDR3 is made up of 16 amino acids. Trimming took 4 bases from V and 3 from J, leaving 19 bases between them. CDR1 is SGHRS, CDR2 YFSETQ, per germline.

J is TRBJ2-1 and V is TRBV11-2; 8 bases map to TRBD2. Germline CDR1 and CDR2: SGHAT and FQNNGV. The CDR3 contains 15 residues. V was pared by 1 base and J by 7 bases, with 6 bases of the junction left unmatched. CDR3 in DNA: TGTGCCAGCAGCTTAGCCGGGAGGGCCTTTAATGAGCAGTTCTTC. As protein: CASSLAGRAFNEQFF.